This entry concerns a single T cell receptor (beta chain). The sample belongs to a study of control samples from healthy donors and cancer patients. Profiled with immunoSEQ multiplex PCR; TCRdb holds only in-frame clones, not every one. Of roughly 150,000 clones listed, over 85% are singletons. The CDR3 totals 16 residues. V dropped 4 bases and J dropped 2 bases, with 17 bases sitting between them. Per germline, CDR1 MGHRA and CDR2 YSYEKL. The gene calls are TRBV4-1 and TRBJ1-2, with D perhaps TRBD1 (5 bases). This receptor was identified in a man aged 45-60 years in good health. Sequencing input: blood. The CDR3 here is CASSRVGNRKNYGYTF. Written as DNA, the CDR3 is TGCGCCAGCAGCCGAGTAGGGAACAGGAAAAACTATGGCTACACCTTC.